Each of the 2 T cell receptor beta chains below was sequenced from the same sample in a study of blood T cell repertoires in COVID-19 (dated by TCRdb to 2018 to 2021). Library creation used the immunoSEQ multiplex PCR assay. Not all clones reach the TCRdb copy of this immuneACCESS table, which keeps in-frame sequences only. Checked studies attribute under half of the gap to unresolved V genes and leave the rest unexplained. The sample includes a few hundred thousand clones, with around 87% observed a single time. Approximately 1.2% of the sample belongs to the ten largest clones. Sequencing used PBMCs or T cells enriched from blood (not recorded which). The receptors derive from a man aged 30 to 45 who had recovered from COVID-19.

The chain carries TRBV9 and TRBJ1-2, with a possible D match to TRBD1 (5 bases). The germline V gene encodes CDR1 SGDLS and CDR2 YYNGEE. The CDR3 runs 14 residues. V lost 4 bases and J 4 bases, leaving 14 bases between the germline ends. The CDR3 reads CASSPPGLGYGYTF. CDR3 coding DNA: TGTGCCAGCAGCCCTCCAGGGTTAGGCTATGGCTACACCTTC.

This clone turned up a few times. The chain couples TRBV19 to TRBJ2-7; 10 bases line up with TRBD1. V dropped 5 bases and J dropped 9; count of bases not matched to a gene: 10. Germline V gene data show CDR1 as LNHDA and CDR2 as SQIVND (reference sequence). This CDR3 is 14 amino acids long. This chain's CDR3 is CASSPGQGPKSQYF. The CDR3, as DNA: TGTGCCAGTAGTCCGGGACAGGGGCCTAAGTCGCAGTACTTC.